The 28 T cell receptor beta chains below all came from one sample that was sequenced in a study of T cell clones after liver transplantation. Method: immunoSEQ multiplex PCR; TCRdb's copy keeps in-frame clones and lacks some. The sample has approximately 75,000 clones; 80% are singletons. The input for sequencing was CD4+ T cells from blood, taken 12 months after liver transplant. The receptors stem from a human patient who received a liver transplant. The graft donor may account for some of the T cells.

This clone has only one observation. The V and J genes are TRBV11-2 and TRBJ2-7; D unresolved. The CDR3 runs 16 residues. V was pared by 1 base and J by 4 bases, with 17 bases between. Germline values: CDR1 SGHAT, CDR2 FQNNGV. The CDR3 reads CASSLGPLMDWYEQYF. The DNA of the CDR3 is TGTGCCAGCAGCTTAGGCCCCCTTATGGATTGGTACGAGCAGTACTTC.

This clone was seen only a few times. V is TRBV28 and J is TRBJ2-1; tentative D call: TRBD2 (6 bases). Trimming pared 6 bases from V and 1 base from J, leaving 13 bases between. In germline, CDR1 is MDHEN, CDR2 SYDVKM. The CDR3 length is 15 residues. Here the CDR3 reads CASRSLAVSYNEQFF. The CDR3, as DNA: TGTGCCAGCAGGTCACTAGCAGTTTCCTACAATGAGCAGTTCTTC.

The rearrangement uses TRBV6-5 and TRBJ1-2; weak D call: TRBD1 (5 bases). Germline CDR1 and CDR2: MNHEY and SVGAGI. The CDR3 has 15 residues. V lost 5 bases and J 4 bases, leaving 17 bases between the germline ends. The CDR3 DNA is TGTGCCAGCAGTCAGGGCGGGTCGAATCTCTATGGCTACACCTTC. This codes for CASSQGGSNLYGYTF.

This clone is a singleton in its sample. The genes are TRBV5-3 and TRBJ1-1, with TRBD1 matching 7 bases. TRBV5-3 is given ORF status, its function remaining uncertain. CDR3 length equals 12 residues. V shed 5 bases, J shed 7 bases, and the junction held 5 bases outside the gene matches. CDR3 nucleotides: TGTGCCAGAAGGTACGGGACAGATGAAGCTTTCTTT. Translating gives CARRYGTDEAFF.

V is TRBV2 and J is TRBJ1-2; 7 positions agree with TRBD1. The germline V gene encodes CDR1 SNHLY and CDR2 FYNNEI. The trim removed 1 base at V and 4 bases at J, leaving 6 bases unmatched. There are 15 residues in the CDR3. The CDR3 nucleotides are TGTGCCAGCAGTGAAGGGGTGTACAGGGGCTATGGCTACACCTTC. This codes for CASSEGVYRGYGYTF.

V and J are TRBV6-6 and TRBJ2-3, with unresolved D. There are 15 residues in the CDR3. Trimming pared 5 bases from V and 2 bases from J, leaving 14 bases between. Germline V gives CDR1 MNHNY, CDR2 SVGAGI (reference sequence). The CDR3 is CASSQGRSFTDTQYF. CDR3 nucleotide sequence: TGTGCCAGCAGTCAAGGCAGAAGCTTCACAGATACGCAGTATTTT.

The V gene is TRBV19, the J gene TRBJ1-2; 8 nucleotides match TRBD1. The CDR3 loop spans 15 amino acids. V lost 7 bases, J lost 2 bases, and 9 bases stayed unmatched. Per the germline V gene, CDR1 is LNHDA and CDR2 is SQIVND (reference sequence). The CDR3 DNA reads as TGTGCCAGTACCCGAGACAGGGGATGGAACTATGGCTACACCTTC. Translation gives CASTRDRGWNYGYTF.

This chain connects TRBV6-1 to TRBJ2-7; TRBD2 matches 9 bases. The junction had 9 bases not matched to a gene; V was cut back by 6 bases and J by 6 bases. In germline, CDR1 is MNHNS, CDR2 SASEGT. CDR3 length equals 14 residues. CDR3 nucleotide sequence: TGTGCCAGCAGACTAAGCGGGAGGAGTGGCGAGCAGTACTTC. Its translation is CASRLSGRSGEQYF.

The chain uses TRBV28 and TRBJ1-5; D is unclear. Trimming removed 8 bases from V and 7 bases from J, with 18 bases in between. The germline gives CDR1 MDHEN, CDR2 SYDVKM. The CDR3 is 14 amino acids. The CDR3 nucleotides read TGTGCCAGCCTCAAGGGAGGGTTTGGACAGCCCCAGCATTTT. Protein: CASLKGGFGQPQHF.

This chain uses TRBV18 with TRBJ1-1; D not resolved. This CDR3 is 13 amino acids long. CDR1 is KGHSH, CDR2 LQKENI, per germline. Trimming stripped 3 bases from V and 5 bases from J, with 10 bases between. The CDR3 DNA sequence: TGTGCCAGCTCACCCCTAGTAGGAACTGAAGCTTTCTTT. Its protein product is CASSPLVGTEAFF.

The rearrangement joins TRBV15 to TRBJ1-4; the D is unclear. Germline lookup yields CDR1 LNHNV and CDR2 YYDKDF (reference sequence). Trimming shortened V by 0 bases and J by 8 bases, and 13 bases separated the two germline ends. The CDR3 is 15 amino acids. CDR3 nucleotides: TGTGCCACCAGCAGAGAGACCCAGATGGGGGAAAAACTGTTTTTT. Translation: CATSRETQMGEKLFF.

This clone appeared once. The chain has TRBV5-1 and TRBJ1-3; D is uncertain. CDR1 is SGHRS and CDR2 is YFSETQ in the germline V gene. V dropped 0 bases and J dropped 0 bases, with 10 bases sitting between them. The CDR3 runs to 16 residues. The CDR3 is CASSLGEDSSGNTIYF. The DNA of the CDR3 is TGCGCCAGCAGCTTGGGTGAGGATAGCTCTGGAAACACCATATATTTT.

The chain recombines TRBV4-3 with TRBJ1-1; D ambiguous. Trimming took off 4 bases at V and 2 bases at J, with 17 bases between the two ends. In germline, CDR1 is LGHNA, CDR2 YSLEER. The CDR3 extends over 16 amino acids. In DNA form, the CDR3 reads TGCGCCAGCAGCCCATCGGTCGGGAGGGATAACACTGAAGCTTTCTTT. Its translation is CASSPSVGRDNTEAFF.

This clone has only a few counts. The rearrangement joins TRBV6-1 to TRBJ1-3; no clear D. The CDR3 extends over 13 amino acids. The germline gives CDR1 MNHNS, CDR2 SASEGT. The V end was cut by 2 bases, the J end by 2 bases, with 4 bases between. CDR3 sequence: CASSETPGNTIYF. CDR3 in DNA: TGTGCCAGCAGTGAAACCCCTGGAAACACCATATATTTT.

This clone was counted between two and nine times. The chain links TRBV5-1 to TRBJ2-2, with 7 bases lining up with TRBD2. The CDR3 loop spans 17 amino acids. Germline V gives CDR1 SGHRS, CDR2 YFSETQ. The V and J ends lost 0 bases and 4 bases, in that order; junction bases with no gene match: 9. CDR3: CASSLAVAGAGTGELFF. CDR3 nucleotides: TGCGCCAGCAGCTTGGCCGTGGCGGGAGCGGGCACCGGGGAGCTGTTTTTT. Using reference TRBV5-1 and TRBJ2-2 for the parts outside the CDR3, the full variable domain is KAGVTQTPRYLIKTRGQQVTLSCSPISGHRSVSWYQQTPGQGLQFLFEYFSETQRNKGNFPGRFSGRQFSNSRSEMNVSTLELGDSALYLCASSLAVAGAGTGELFFGEGSRLTVL.

A single count supports this clone. The V gene is TRBV5-6, the J gene TRBJ2-4; D is possibly TRBD2 (6 bases). V gave up 7 bases and J gave up 4 bases, with 12 bases separating them. CDR1 is SGHDT and CDR2 is YYEEEE in the germline V gene. The CDR3 consists of 13 residues. The CDR3 loop is CASSGRQKNIQYF. CDR3 in DNA: TGTGCCAGCTCCGGGAGACAGAAAAACATTCAGTACTTC.

V usage is TRBV6-5 and J usage is TRBJ2-7; 9 nucleotides line up with TRBD1. Germline V gene sequence: CDR1 MNHEY, CDR2 SVGAGI. After removal of 1 base from V and 3 bases from J, the junction contained 4 bases not matched to a gene. This CDR3 comprises 15 residues. The DNA for the CDR3 is TGTGCCAGCAGTTACTGGACAGGGGCGGTCTACGAGCAGTACTTC. Translation gives CASSYWTGAVYEQYF.

A single count supports this clone. The genes are TRBV6-6 and TRBJ2-1, with D perhaps TRBD1 (6 bases). This CDR3 comprises 14 residues. V was cut by 4 bases and J by 8 bases, with 15 bases left in between. Germline V gene lookup returns CDR1 MNHNY and CDR2 SVGAGI (reference sequence). The CDR3 DNA is TGTGCCAGCAGTTCCCTGAACTCAGGGGATGAGCAGTTCTTC. It codes for CASSSLNSGDEQFF.

The chain recombines TRBV6-6 with TRBJ2-7, with TRBD1 matching over 9 bases. This CDR3 comprises 15 residues. Germline assignment: CDR1 MNHNY and CDR2 SVGAGI (reference sequence). V dropped 6 bases and J dropped 0; count of bases not matched to a gene: 6. The CDR3 region is CASRAGTGSSYEQYF. CDR3 in DNA: TGTGCCAGCAGGGCCGGGACAGGGAGCTCCTACGAGCAGTACTTC.

This chain uses TRBV7-9 with TRBJ1-5; TRBD1 matches 7 bases. The junction had 7 bases not matched to a gene; V was cut back by 0 bases and J by 5 bases. Germline CDR1 reads SEHNR; CDR2 reads FQNEAQ (reference sequence). The CDR3 covers 16 residues. The CDR3 is CASSLADRDRDQPQHF. The CDR3 DNA reads TGTGCCAGCAGCTTAGCGGATCGGGACAGAGATCAGCCCCAGCATTTT.

The chain has TRBV29-1 and TRBJ2-1; 9 nucleotides align to TRBD1. Germline CDR1 is SQVTM and CDR2 is ANQGSEA. CDR3 length: 14 amino acids. V lost 6 bases to trimming and J lost 4 bases; unmatched junction nucleotides: 7. The chain's CDR3 is CSVSRGQGYNEQFF. The CDR3 DNA is TGCAGCGTATCAAGGGGACAGGGATACAATGAGCAGTTCTTC.

V gene TRBV6-1 combines with J gene TRBJ2-7, with D unclear. V dropped 1 base and J dropped 3 bases, with 4 bases sitting between them. The CDR3 totals 12 residues. Germline V gene lookup returns CDR1 MNHNS and CDR2 SASEGT. The CDR3 nucleotides read TGTGCCAGCAGTGAAGGGGGCTACGAGCAGTACTTC. Protein: CASSEGGYEQYF.

The count of this clone is one. V is TRBV6-5 and J is TRBJ1-6; D is undetermined. CDR1 and CDR2 from the germline V gene are MNHEY and SVGAGI. This CDR3 is 14 amino acids long. Trimming shortened V by 7 bases and J by 10 bases, and 17 bases separated the two germline ends. The CDR3 loop is CASTPSVGGSPLHF. CDR3 coding DNA: TGTGCCAGCACTCCCAGCGTGGGTGGATCACCCCTCCACTTT.

This sequence joins TRBV18 and TRBJ1-4; no clear D. Germline V gene data show CDR1 as KGHSH and CDR2 as LQKENI. The CDR3 has 15 residues. V shed 4 bases and J shed 4 bases, with 13 bases lying between them. CDR3 bases: TGTGCCAGCTCACAGGACGGATTCCTTAATGAAAAACTGTTTTTT. Amino acid sequence: CASSQDGFLNEKLFF.

The rearrangement joins TRBV28 to TRBJ2-7, with 7 bases identical to TRBD1. The V gene's germline CDR1 is MDHEN and CDR2 SYDVKM. The CDR3 is 15 amino acids. J was trimmed by 3 bases and V by 5 bases; bases with no gene match: 10. The CDR3 protein is CASSLTPRQGYEQYF. DNA for the CDR3: TGTGCCAGCAGTCTAACTCCCCGACAGGGCTACGAGCAGTACTTC.

The J gene is TRBJ2-7, the V gene TRBV29-1; D might be TRBD1 (6 bases). Germline assignment: CDR1 SQVTM and CDR2 ANQGSEA. The CDR3 runs 15 residues. V was clipped by 6 bases and J by 3 bases, with 21 bases between them. For the CDR3, the DNA is TGCAGCGTCTTACGCCTTCAGGGGACCCGCTACGAGCAGTACTTC. This codes for CSVLRLQGTRYEQYF.

V usage is TRBV25-1 and J usage is TRBJ2-5; no reliable D call. CDR1 and CDR2 from the germline V gene are MGHDK and SYGVNS. The CDR3 extends over 15 amino acids. V lost 2 bases to trimming and J lost 1 base, with 11 bases between them. CDR3 nucleotide sequence: TGTGCCAGCAGTGAAGACTGGCGCCGCCAAGAGACCCAGTACTTC. Translation: CASSEDWRRQETQYF. The complete variable domain, with remaining parts taken from reference TRBV25-1 and TRBJ2-5, reads EADIYQTPRYLVIGTGKKITLECSQTMGHDKMYWYQQDPGMELHLIHYSYGVNSTEKGDLSSESTVSRIRTEHFPLTLESARPSHTSQYLCASSEDWRRQETQYFGPGTRLLVL.

The J gene is TRBJ1-3, the V gene TRBV18, with D unclear. CDR1 and CDR2 from the germline V gene are KGHSH and LQKENI. With 6 bases removed from V and 0 bases from J, the gap between germline ends came to 12 bases. CDR3 length: 15 amino acids. CDR3 loop: CASSLKQISGNTIYF. The CDR3 nucleotides are TGTGCCAGCTCCCTAAAGCAGATCTCTGGAAACACCATATATTTT.